The following is a T cell receptor beta chain sequence with its context. Its antigen is unidentified. From the 5' RACE reads, TCRdb called clonotypes with MiXCR, one entry per CDR3 protein. This sample has about 520,000 distinct CDR3 sequences, with 22% found just once. Looked up from germline, CDR1 is MNHEY and CDR2 is SVGAGI. CDR3 length: 15 residues. Trimming pared 6 bases from V and 5 bases from J, leaving 20 bases between. This specimen comes from a study of identical twins. Study outcomes and limitations: Fewer insertions marked abundant cord blood beta clonotypes; young adult naive trended weakly, memory not at all. Zero-insertion analyses might be partly confounded by invariant T cells like MAIT and iNKT.

The sample was also linked to a second study, of T cells expressing NK-cell markers.

This receptor was obtained from a woman under 30 in good health. Sequenced material: CD4+ T cells sorted from blood. The genes are TRBV6-5 and TRBJ2-7; possible D gene TRBD2, 6 bases. CDR3 coding DNA: TGTGCCAGCAGCTACCGATCGGGGGTCGTGGACGAGCAGTACTTC. Translated, it gives CASSYRSGVVDEQYF.